What follows are 12 T cell receptor beta chains derived from one specimen sequenced in a study of early T cells in non-severe SARS-CoV-2 infection. TCRdb reprocessed the 5' RACE reads via MiXCR and lists one record per CDR3 protein. The table lists 25,000 to 35,000 distinct CDR3 sequences, under 6.5% of them singletons. Sequencing used whole blood. These receptors were collected from an adult who was a healthcare worker with PCR-confirmed SARS-CoV-2 infection or an uninfected control (not recorded which).

In its sample, this clonotype was seen many times. The chain employs TRBV12-3 or TRBV12-4 and TRBJ2-7, with 9 bases matching TRBD1. The CDR3 is 14 residues long. The V and J ends lost 6 bases and 5 bases, in that order; junction bases with no gene match: 8. The CDR3 loop is CASRPGTGSHEQYF. In nucleotides, the CDR3 is TGTGCCAGCAGGCCCGGGACAGGGTCTCACGAGCAGTACTTC.

This clonotype was counted only a few times. The chain couples TRBV3-1 to TRBJ2-3; 9 bases match TRBD2. V gave up 4 bases and J gave up 5 bases; unmatched junction bases: 4. CDR3 size: 14 residues. CDR1 and CDR2 (germline): LGHDT, YNNKEL (reference sequence). CDR3 sequence (DNA): TGTGCCAGCAGCCGCGGGGGGGCCGAAGATACGCAGTATTTT. Its translation: CASSRGGAEDTQYF.

Many counts were recorded for this clonotype. CDR3 region: CSVPPLDRNYGYTF. The DNA of the CDR3 is TGCAGCGTTCCACCCCTTGACAGGAACTATGGCTACACCTTC. V and J are TRBV29-1 and TRBJ1-2; perhaps TRBD1 as D (6 bases). Deletions cut 5 bases from V and 2 bases from J, with 15 bases between. CDR1 SQVTM and CDR2 ANQGSEA come from the germline V gene. There are 14 residues in the CDR3.

This clonotype came up many times. The chain links TRBV7-8 to TRBJ2-1; D not certain. V lost 1 base to trimming and J lost 10 bases, with 14 bases between them. The CDR3 is 14 residues long. The V gene's germline CDR1 is SGHVS and CDR2 FQNEAQ. CDR3 protein: CASSLDPSYGEQFF. The CDR3 DNA reads TGTGCCAGCAGCTTAGACCCCTCTTACGGGGAGCAGTTCTTC.

In this sample, this clonotype turned up many times. The rearrangement joins TRBV29-1 to TRBJ2-3; 10 positions match TRBD1. The CDR3 loop spans 13 amino acids. From germline, CDR1 is SQVTM and CDR2 ANQGSEA. V lost 7 bases, J lost 3 bases, and 4 bases stayed unmatched. CDR3 sequence reads: CSGRQGATDTQYF. The CDR3 DNA sequence: TGCAGCGGTCGACAGGGGGCAACAGATACGCAGTATTTT.

Many counts were recorded for this clonotype. The chain uses TRBV7-6 and TRBJ2-3; TRBD2 is a possible D gene (5 bases). CDR1 is SGHVS and CDR2 is FNYEAQ in the germline V gene. The CDR3 extends over 14 amino acids. Trimming removed 0 bases at V and 4 bases at J, with 8 bases between. The CDR3 here is CASSLARAADTQYF. The CDR3 DNA is TGTGCCAGCAGCTTAGCGCGGGCCGCAGATACGCAGTATTTT.

This clonotype was observed many times. The chain combines TRBV11-2 with TRBJ2-3, with 10 bases fitting TRBD2. The V segment lost 5 bases and the J segment 2 bases; nucleotides outside the gene matches: 7. CDR1 is SGHAT and CDR2 is FQNNGV in the germline V gene. This CDR3 has 16 residues. In nucleotides, the CDR3 is TGTGCCAGCAGCGAAGAAGCGGGGGGGCCCACAGATACGCAGTATTTT. Translating it yields CASSEEAGGPTDTQYF.

This clonotype occurred many times. Here the CDR3 reads CSAVHARVSGNTIYF. CDR3 nucleotides: TGCAGTGCTGTCCATGCCAGGGTCTCTGGAAACACCATATATTTT. This chain links TRBV20-1 with TRBJ1-3, with a possible D match to TRBD1 (5 bases). The CDR3 length is 15 residues. Germline CDR1 and CDR2: DFQATT and SNEGSKA (reference sequence). With 5 bases removed from V and 0 bases from J, the gap between germline ends came to 14 bases.

This clonotype showed up many times. The chain links TRBV12-3 or TRBV12-4 to TRBJ1-1; 11 bases align to TRBD1. The CDR3 has 15 amino acids. Trimming cost V 4 bases and J 4 bases; bases outside gene matches: 5. The CDR3 loop reads CASSSTGTGGTEAFF. CDR3 DNA sequence: TGTGCCAGCAGTTCAACCGGGACAGGGGGCACTGAAGCTTTCTTT.

This clonotype was seen a handful of times. The chain combines TRBV20-1 with TRBJ2-5, with 7 bases identical to TRBD1. V lost 5 bases and J lost 1; bases outside the gene matches: 7. Germline values: CDR1 DFQATT, CDR2 SNEGSKA (reference sequence). This CDR3 has 14 amino acids. CDR3 residues: CSAPSQGSQETQYF. The CDR3 nucleotides read TGCAGTGCTCCGTCACAGGGGTCCCAAGAGACCCAGTACTTC.

The chain uses TRBV5-5 and TRBJ2-5; possible D gene TRBD2, 6 bases. CDR3 length: 13 amino acids. The germline V gene has CDR1 SGHKS and CDR2 YYEKEE (reference sequence). V lost 2 bases, J lost 4 bases, and 9 bases lay in between. Here the CDR3 DNA reads TGTGCCAGCAGCTTTGGCGGGGTAGAGACCCAGTACTTC. This encodes CASSFGGVETQYF. Looking up the rest from reference TRBV5-5 and TRBJ2-5 gives the full variable domain: DAGVTQSPTHLIKTRGQQVTLRCSPISGHKSVSWYQQVLGQGPQFIFQYYEKEERGRGNFPDRFSARQFPNYSSELNVNALLLGDSALYLCASSFGGVETQYFGPGTRLLVL.

This clonotype was seen repeatedly, ten times or more. The rearrangement links TRBV4-2 to TRBJ1-4; TRBD1 agrees at 8 bases. The CDR3 contains 15 residues. Germline-derived CDR1 and CDR2 are LGHNA and YNFKEQ. J was trimmed by 8 bases and V by 0 bases; bases with no gene match: 5. The CDR3 region has the DNA TGTGCCAGCAGCCAAGATGGACAGGGTGTCGAAAAACTGTTTTTT. It yields the protein CASSQDGQGVEKLFF.